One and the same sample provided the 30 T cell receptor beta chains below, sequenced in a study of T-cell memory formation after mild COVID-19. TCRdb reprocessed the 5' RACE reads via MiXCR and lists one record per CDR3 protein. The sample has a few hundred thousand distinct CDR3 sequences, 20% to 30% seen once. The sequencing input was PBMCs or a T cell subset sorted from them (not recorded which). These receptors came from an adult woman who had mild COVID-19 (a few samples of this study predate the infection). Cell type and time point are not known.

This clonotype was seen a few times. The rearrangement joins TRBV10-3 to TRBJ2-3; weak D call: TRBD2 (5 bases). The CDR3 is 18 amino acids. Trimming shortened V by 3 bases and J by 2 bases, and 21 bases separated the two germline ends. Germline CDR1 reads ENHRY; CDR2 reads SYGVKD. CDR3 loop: CAISDYPDYRHATDTQYF. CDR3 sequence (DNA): TGTGCCATCAGTGACTACCCTGACTACCGCCACGCCACAGATACGCAGTATTTT.

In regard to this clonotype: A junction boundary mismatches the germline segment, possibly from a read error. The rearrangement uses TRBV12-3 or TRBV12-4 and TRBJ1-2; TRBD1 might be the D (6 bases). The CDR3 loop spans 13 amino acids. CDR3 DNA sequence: TGTGCCAGCAGTTGGGCAGGACAGCTCAACTGGGCCTTC. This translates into CASSWAGQLNWAF.

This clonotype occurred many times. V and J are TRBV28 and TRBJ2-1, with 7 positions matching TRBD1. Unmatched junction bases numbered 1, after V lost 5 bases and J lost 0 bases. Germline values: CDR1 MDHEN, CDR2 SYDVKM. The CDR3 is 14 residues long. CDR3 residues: CASSRDSSYNEQFF. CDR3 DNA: TGTGCCAGCAGTCGGGACAGCTCCTACAATGAGCAGTTCTTC.

The CDR3 DNA reads TGTGCCAGCAGTTACAAGGGGAGAACTGATGGCTACACCTTC. It yields the protein CASSYKGRTDGYTF. V and J are TRBV6-5 and TRBJ1-2; a possible D gene is TRBD1 (5 bases). Germline V gene lookup returns CDR1 MNHEY and CDR2 SVGAGI. CDR3 length equals 14 residues. V was clipped by 2 bases and J by 6 bases, with 13 bases between them.

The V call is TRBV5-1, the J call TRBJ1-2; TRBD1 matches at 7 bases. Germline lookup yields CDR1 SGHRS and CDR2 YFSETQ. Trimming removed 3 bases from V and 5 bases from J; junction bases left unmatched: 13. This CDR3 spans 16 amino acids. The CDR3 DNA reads TGCGCCAGCAGCTCCCCCGGGACAGTCGACTTTTATGGCTACACCTTC. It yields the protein CASSSPGTVDFYGYTF.

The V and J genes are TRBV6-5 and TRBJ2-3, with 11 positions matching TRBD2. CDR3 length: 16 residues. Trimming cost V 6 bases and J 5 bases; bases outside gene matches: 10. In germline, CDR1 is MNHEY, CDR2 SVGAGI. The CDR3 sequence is CASSKLSGGEGDTQYF. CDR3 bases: TGTGCCAGCAGCAAACTTAGCGGGGGGGAGGGAGATACGCAGTATTTT.

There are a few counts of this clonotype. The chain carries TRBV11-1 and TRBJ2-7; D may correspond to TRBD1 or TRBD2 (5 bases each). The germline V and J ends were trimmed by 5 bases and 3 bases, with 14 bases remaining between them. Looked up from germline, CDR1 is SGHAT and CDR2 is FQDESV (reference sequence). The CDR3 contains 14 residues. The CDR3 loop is CASSRRGLLYEQYF. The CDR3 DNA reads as TGTGCCAGCAGCCGCCGGGGCCTACTCTACGAGCAGTACTTC.

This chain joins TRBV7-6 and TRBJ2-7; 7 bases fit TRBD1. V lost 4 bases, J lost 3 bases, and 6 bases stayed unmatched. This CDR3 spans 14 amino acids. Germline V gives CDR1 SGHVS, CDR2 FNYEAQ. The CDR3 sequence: CASSSYRGDYEQYF. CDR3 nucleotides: TGTGCCAGCAGCTCCTACAGGGGCGACTACGAGCAGTACTTC.

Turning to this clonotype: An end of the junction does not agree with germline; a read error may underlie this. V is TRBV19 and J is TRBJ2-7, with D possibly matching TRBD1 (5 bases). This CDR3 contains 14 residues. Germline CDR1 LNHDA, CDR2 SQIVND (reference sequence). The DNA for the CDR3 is TGTGCTAGTAGCATGAAAGGGGTCACATACGAGCAGTACTTC. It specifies CASSMKGVTYEQYF.

DNA of the CDR3: TGTGCCAGCAGCCAGTCCCTGGGGGGTTCGGAAGCTTTCTTT. Residues: CASSQSLGGSEAFF. The rearrangement uses TRBV14 and TRBJ1-1, with TRBD1 as a possible D gene (5 bases). Trimming removed 3 bases from V and 8 bases from J, with 16 bases in between. Germline CDR1 reads SGHDN; CDR2 reads FVKESK. The CDR3 spans 14 residues.

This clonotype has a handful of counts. DNA for the CDR3: TGCGCCAGCAGCCAGGCCCCTGGGGGCGTCAACTATGGCTACACCTTC. Amino acids: CASSQAPGGVNYGYTF. V gene TRBV5-1 combines with J gene TRBJ1-2; TRBD1 might be the D (6 bases). Germline-derived CDR1 and CDR2 are SGHRS and YFSETQ. The CDR3 extends over 16 amino acids. V gave up 4 bases and J gave up 2 bases, with 18 bases separating them. Combining the CDR3 with reference TRBV5-1 and TRBJ1-2 gives the whole variable domain KAGVTQTPRYLIKTRGQQVTLSCSPISGHRSVSWYQQTPGQGLQFLFEYFSETQRNKGNFPGRFSGRQFSNSRSEMNVSTLELGDSALYLCASSQAPGGVNYGYTFGSGTRLTVV.

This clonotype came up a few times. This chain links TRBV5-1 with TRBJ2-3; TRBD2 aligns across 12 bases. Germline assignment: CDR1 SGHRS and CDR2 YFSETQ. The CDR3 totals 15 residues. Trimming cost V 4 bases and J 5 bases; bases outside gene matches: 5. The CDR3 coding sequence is TGCGCCAGCAGCGCCGAACTAGCGGGGGGAGATACGCAGTATTTT. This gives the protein CASSAELAGGDTQYF.

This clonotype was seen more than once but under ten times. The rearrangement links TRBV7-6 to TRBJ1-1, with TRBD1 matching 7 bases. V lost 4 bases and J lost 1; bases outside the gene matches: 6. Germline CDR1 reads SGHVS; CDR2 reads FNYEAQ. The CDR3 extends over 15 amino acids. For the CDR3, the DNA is TGTGCCAGCAGCTCAAACAGGGGAACGAACACTGAAGCTTTCTTT. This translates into CASSSNRGTNTEAFF.

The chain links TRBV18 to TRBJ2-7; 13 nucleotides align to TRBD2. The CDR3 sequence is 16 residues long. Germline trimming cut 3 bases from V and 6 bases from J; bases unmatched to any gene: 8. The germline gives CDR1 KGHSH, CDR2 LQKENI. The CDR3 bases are TGTGCCAGCTCACCGGGACTAGCGGGACTGCAGGGCGAGCAGTACTTC. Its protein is CASSPGLAGLQGEQYF.

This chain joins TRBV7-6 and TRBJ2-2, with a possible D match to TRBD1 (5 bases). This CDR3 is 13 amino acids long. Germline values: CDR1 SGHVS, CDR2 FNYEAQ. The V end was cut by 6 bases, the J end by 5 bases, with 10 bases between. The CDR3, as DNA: TGTGCCAGCAGGGACACCGGAACCGGGGAGCTGTTTTTT. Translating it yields CASRDTGTGELFF.

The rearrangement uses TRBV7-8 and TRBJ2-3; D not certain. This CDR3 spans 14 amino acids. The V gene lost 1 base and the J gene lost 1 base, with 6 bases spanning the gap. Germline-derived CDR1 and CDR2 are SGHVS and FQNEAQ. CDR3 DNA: TGTGCCAGCAGCTTAGTACGACGCACAGATACGCAGTATTTT. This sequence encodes CASSLVRRTDTQYF.

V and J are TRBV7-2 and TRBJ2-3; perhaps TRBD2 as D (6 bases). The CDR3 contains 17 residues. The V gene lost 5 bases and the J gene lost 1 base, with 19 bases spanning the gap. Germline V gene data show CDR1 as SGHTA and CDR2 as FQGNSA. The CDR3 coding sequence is TGTGCCAGCAGCGTATCCCCTTCATGGGGGGGCACAGATACGCAGTATTTT. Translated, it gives CASSVSPSWGGTDTQYF.

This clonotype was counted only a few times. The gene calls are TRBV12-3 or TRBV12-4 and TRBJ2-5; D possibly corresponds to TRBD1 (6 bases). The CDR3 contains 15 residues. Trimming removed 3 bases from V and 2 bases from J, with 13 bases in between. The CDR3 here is CASSLSDRGQETQYF. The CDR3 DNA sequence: TGTGCCAGCAGTTTGTCGGACAGAGGGCAAGAGACCCAGTACTTC.

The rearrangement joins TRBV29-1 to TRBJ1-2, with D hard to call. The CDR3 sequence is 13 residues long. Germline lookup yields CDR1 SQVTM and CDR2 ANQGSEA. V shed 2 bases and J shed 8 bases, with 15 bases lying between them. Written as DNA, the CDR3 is TGCAGCGTTGAAAGGGAACTCATGGGAGGCTACACCTTC. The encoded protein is CSVERELMGGYTF.

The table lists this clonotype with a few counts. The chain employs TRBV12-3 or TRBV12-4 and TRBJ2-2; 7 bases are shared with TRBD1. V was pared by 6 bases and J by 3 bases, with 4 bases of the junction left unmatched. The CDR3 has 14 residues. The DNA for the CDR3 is TGTGCCAGCAGACCCGGGACAGACACCGGGGAGCTGTTTTTT. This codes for CASRPGTDTGELFF.

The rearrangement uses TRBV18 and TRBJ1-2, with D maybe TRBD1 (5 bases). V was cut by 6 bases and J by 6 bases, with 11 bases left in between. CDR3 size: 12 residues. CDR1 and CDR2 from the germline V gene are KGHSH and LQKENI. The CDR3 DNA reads TGTGCCAGCTCGCAGGGATTGGATGGCTACACCTTC. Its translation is CASSQGLDGYTF.

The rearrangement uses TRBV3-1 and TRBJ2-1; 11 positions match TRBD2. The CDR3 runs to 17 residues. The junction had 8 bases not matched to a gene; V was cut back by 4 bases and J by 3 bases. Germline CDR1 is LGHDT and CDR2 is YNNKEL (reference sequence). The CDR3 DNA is TGTGCCAGCAGCCCCCACCACGGGACTAGCGGCTACAATGAGCAGTTCTTC. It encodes CASSPHHGTSGYNEQFF.

As DNA, the CDR3 is TGTGCCAGCAGCTTAGGGGTGCCGGATCCTAACTATGGCTACACCTTC. Encoded protein: CASSLGVPDPNYGYTF. The chain is built from TRBV7-8 and TRBJ1-2; unclear D gene. V was pared by 1 base and J by 0 bases, with 12 bases between. From germline, CDR1 is SGHVS and CDR2 FQNEAQ. The CDR3 loop spans 16 amino acids.

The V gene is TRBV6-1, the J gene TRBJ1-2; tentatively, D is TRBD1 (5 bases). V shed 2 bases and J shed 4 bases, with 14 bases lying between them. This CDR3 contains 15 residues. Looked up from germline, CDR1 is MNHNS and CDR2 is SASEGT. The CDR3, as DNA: TGTGCCAGCAGTGAACAGGGAGGGTATGGCTATGGCTACACCTTC. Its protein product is CASSEQGGYGYGYTF.

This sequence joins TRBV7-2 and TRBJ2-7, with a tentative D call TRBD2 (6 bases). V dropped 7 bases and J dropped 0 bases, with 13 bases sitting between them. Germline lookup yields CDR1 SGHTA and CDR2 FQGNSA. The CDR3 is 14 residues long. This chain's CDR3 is CASNIHGSSYEQYF. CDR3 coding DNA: TGTGCCAGCAACATACACGGGAGCTCCTACGAGCAGTACTTC.

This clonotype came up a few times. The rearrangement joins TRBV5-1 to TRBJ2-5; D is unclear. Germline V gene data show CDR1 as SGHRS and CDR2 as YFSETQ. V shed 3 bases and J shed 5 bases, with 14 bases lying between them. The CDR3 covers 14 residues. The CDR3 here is CASSYGYSQETQYF. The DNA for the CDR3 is TGCGCCAGCAGCTACGGATACAGCCAGGAGACCCAGTACTTC.

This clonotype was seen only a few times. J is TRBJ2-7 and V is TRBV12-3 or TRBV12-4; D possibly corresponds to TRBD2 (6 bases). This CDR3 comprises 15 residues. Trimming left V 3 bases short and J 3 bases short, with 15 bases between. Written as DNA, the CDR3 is TGTGCCAGCAGTTTGGGGGGAGCCGGGGGCTACGAGCAGTACTTC. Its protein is CASSLGGAGGYEQYF.

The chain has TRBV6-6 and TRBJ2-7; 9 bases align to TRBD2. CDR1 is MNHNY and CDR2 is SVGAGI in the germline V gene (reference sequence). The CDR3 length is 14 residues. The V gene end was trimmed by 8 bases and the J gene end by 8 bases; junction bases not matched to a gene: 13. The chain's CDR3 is CASSLGVAGDKQYF. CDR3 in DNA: TGTGCCAGCTCTTTGGGAGTAGCGGGAGACAAGCAGTACTTC.

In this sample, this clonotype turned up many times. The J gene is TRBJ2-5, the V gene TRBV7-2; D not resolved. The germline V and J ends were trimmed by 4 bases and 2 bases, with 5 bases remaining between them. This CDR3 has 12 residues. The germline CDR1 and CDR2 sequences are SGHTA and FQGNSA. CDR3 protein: CASSSLQETQYF. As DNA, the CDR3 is TGTGCCAGCAGCTCGCTGCAAGAGACCCAGTACTTC.

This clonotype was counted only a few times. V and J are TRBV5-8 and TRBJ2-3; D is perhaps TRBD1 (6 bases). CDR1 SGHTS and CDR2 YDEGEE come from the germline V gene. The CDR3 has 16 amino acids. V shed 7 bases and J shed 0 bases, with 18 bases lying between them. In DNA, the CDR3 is TGTGCCAGCGTACACAGGGTAAGGGGTAGCACAGATACGCAGTATTTT. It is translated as CASVHRVRGSTDTQYF.